This T cell receptor beta chain was obtained from a study of cytomegalovirus exposure and HLA in healthy donors (dated by TCRdb to between 2016 and 2019). Notes on the research overall: In an earlier analysis of some 550 of the donors, less than 350 Gb of sequence data and 90 million to 120 million unique TCR beta sequences from about 179 million T cells were reported. Roughly 5 DR-DQ haplotypes were handled as single units for association and clustering, since linkage in the cohort was strong. In addition to the first cohort of around 670 subjects, a separate validation cohort of 130 or so different subjects was used. Rather than drawing on any new phenotypic data, the later analysis identified candidate immune exposures from TCR beta sequences and the way those sequences occurred across donors. HLA typing included class I and class II loci at four-digit resolution. The study aimed to test whether signatures of past pathogen exposure could be identified by cataloging public T cell receptors. Donor age, sex, ethnicity and CMV serostatus were compiled together with the repertoire data. An early release that covered 640 HLA-typed donors contained approximately 300 gigabases of sequencing data and around 80 million unique TCR sequences. The T cell repertoires of 666 subjects were profiled by immunosequencing and related to cytomegalovirus serostatus. Among almost 400 genotyped donors of the cohort, an average of about 240,000 unique TCR beta nucleotide sequences were sequenced per donor, approximately 20% of them non-productive. Among the approximately 400 genotyped donors, around 79% belonged to the genetic ancestry cluster associated with self-reported Caucasian donors. In a later analysis, previously published TCR beta repertoires from several hundred donors were re-analyzed and high-resolution HLA genotyping was added so that TCR occurrence patterns could be studied. The study combined high-throughput TCR immunosequencing, statistical association of individual TCRs with disease status, and machine learning to predict cytomegalovirus infection status. Every repertoire in the discovery cohort had been generated on one and the same sequencing platform. To decide whether each TCR beta V gene segment behaved as functional or pseudogenic, an earlier analysis of some 580 of the donors relied on high-throughput TCR beta sequencing. In a later genetic analysis, genome-wide SNP genotypes for about three fifths of the roughly 670 donors were used, and that subset was treated as a discovery cohort. Typing coverage differed by locus: A, B, C, DRB1 and DQB1 were typed in roughly 629-630 donors, DQA1 in about 500, DPA1 in approximately 610, and DPB1 in around 490.

The cohort consisted of 600 or so healthy bone marrow donors. At the time of sampling, every cohort member was nominally healthy, though immune exposures that went unrecorded were likely present. The donor was CMV seronegative and was included in the group of 352 seronegative cohort members. A peripheral blood sample was collected from each donor, and TCR beta sequencing was performed on peripheral blood mononuclear cells. Genomic DNA was extracted from the blood cell samples with the Qiagen DNeasy Blood Extraction Kit. What the authors observed across the whole study: In the study, around 150 TCR beta chains were listed as associated with cytomegalovirus. Roughly uniform sequencing depth across donors was assumed in presence/absence analyses, although this assumption may not hold. The 87-base-pair reads could not distinguish some IMGT-functional V segments, including TRBV6-2 and TRBV6-3, so those segments were excluded. A few of the identified cytomegalovirus-associated TCR beta chains were confirmed in vitro to be specific for cytomegalovirus antigens. Because counts were too low, roughly 16 rarely observed V segments, including chromosome 9 orphons, were left out of the earlier analysis of 587 of the donors. A group of highly shared sequence variants was considered likely to be a technical artifact of the sequencing pipeline. V-gene and J-gene trimming of TCR beta chains was associated with a missense DCLRE1C variant in a later genetic analysis, and the association was replicated in an independent cohort. Cytomegalovirus status was reported to be diagnosed by the classifier with high specificity and sensitivity in both the original and validation cohorts. Strong co-occurrence of HLA alleles, especially DR and DQ, made assigning TCR associations to individual alleles difficult. Correlated functional status among segregating V segments might reflect linkage disequilibrium, but an unknown experimental factor could not be ruled out. Specific HLA alleles were associated with 15,000 to 20,000 TCR beta sequences at a false discovery rate of 0.05 in a later analysis. The authors suggested that the approach could potentially be extended to other disease states and immunological phenotypes. While some public TCRs were present in many individuals, most TCR sequences turned up only very rarely across donors. CMV serostatus was the only immune exposure information available for the cohort. A later analysis found that TCR association rates varied across HLA loci, with DRB1 alleles showing the most associated TCRs and HLA-C alleles the fewest. A further reported finding was that TCR beta sequences accurately predicted the HLA-A and HLA-B alleles for most subjects in the first cohort. A later analysis found that HLA-associated TCR beta chains were more clonally expanded and had lower generation probabilities than equally common non-associated chains. Most CMV-associated TCR beta chains appeared to be HLA-restricted in a later analysis, and the HLA associations seemed to be driven largely by CMV exposure. In an earlier analysis of some 540 of the donors, most TCR beta V segments appeared in productive rearrangements about 87% or about 30% of the time, broadly matching IMGT annotations. In this cohort, only TCR beta chains were sequenced, and detectable features were limited by the absence of alpha or paired-chain data. Because HLA typing was unavailable for some donors at each locus, only the typed subset was used in association tests. According to a later analysis, parvovirus B19, influenza, CMV and Epstein-Barr virus appeared linked to several top co-occurrence clusters. In a later genetic analysis, fewer N-insertions in productive TCRs were reported among donors in an Asian-associated ancestry cluster than the roughly 640-donor mean.

Preparation of the library involved the immunoSEQ multiplex PCR assay. The multiplex PCR relied on a mix of 60 forward primers for TCR Vbeta segments and 13 reverse primers for TCR Jbeta segments. The CDR3 region of rearranged TCR beta genes was amplified from genomic DNA by a multiplex PCR assay. The Illumina HiSeq System was used to sequence the amplified TCR beta libraries as 87-base-pair reads. The original methods were these. Across the 700 or so repertoires, a later analysis counted approximately 75 million unique TCR beta chains, some 11 million of which were shared by at least two donors. Raw reads were error-corrected and collapsed into unique sequences by a nearest-neighbor algorithm in which closely related sequences were merged to remove PCR and sequencing errors. CDR3 sequences were aligned to IMGT reference sequences to assign V, D and J gene segments. For a sequence to be retained, at least a six-nucleotide match to both a V gene segment and a J gene segment was required. A rearrangement was called productive if the CDR3 had no stop codons and remained in frame with V and J, and every other rearrangement was called non-productive. Following IMGT convention, CDR3 was defined as the stretch from the second conserved V-encoded cysteine to the conserved J-encoded phenylalanine. In an earlier analysis of roughly 610 of the donors, sequences lacking an unambiguous match to a single V gene segment were excluded. An earlier analysis of almost 600 of the donors classified V segments as functional when productive rearrangements were above 56.7% and as segregating when the standard deviation between donors was above 5%. A statistical classification framework was built to diagnose cytomegalovirus status from the catalog of TCR beta chain sequences. In a later analysis, V and J genes were assigned by comparing TCR nucleotide sequences against IMGT/GENE-DB human TR gene sequences. In a later analysis, CDR3 sequences and most-parsimonious VDJ recombination scenarios were assigned using the TCRdist pipeline. In a later analysis, every TCR beta chain was defined by the combination of its CDR3 amino acid sequence and its V-gene family, and reads without a unique V-gene family were dropped. A later analysis removed roughly 590 highly shared, low-generation-probability nucleotide sequences to deal with suspected cross-contamination and a sequencing artifact. For each public chain, a later analysis derived a clonal expansion index from normalized ranks of inferred template counts within each repertoire. In a later analysis, generation probabilities were computed with a VDJ recombination model fitted to out-of-frame rearrangements, and the resulting probabilities were checked against IGoR. In a later analysis, hypergeometric tests were used to score TCR-TCR, TCR-HLA and TCR-CMV co-occurrence, with a repertoire-size bias correction applied to TCR pairs. To estimate false discovery rates, a later analysis permuted the HLA or CMV assignments 20 times. In a later analysis, co-occurring TCRs were grouped using DBSCAN, and TCRdist sequence similarity was added for clustering within HLA-allele-positive subsets. Repertoires with fewer than 30,000 or more than 120,000 public chains, plus five repertoires with anomalous nucleotide sharing, were excluded from co-occurrence clustering. TCRdb carries this immuneACCESS record with in-frame sequences only. Its versions omit some clonotypes, under half of them owing to an unresolved V gene in the studies checked, with the rest unexplained. V and J calls and clone size are as listed in that table; D and trimming were resolved from the DNA. This sample comprises some 150,000 clones, approximately 79% of them detected only once. The ten largest clones capture 2.1% of the sample.

Details on this clone: Its binding antigen is unknown. Nothing much larger sits one base from this clone, and base qualities are not available.

The CDR3 has 15 amino acids, counting the end cysteine and phenylalanine. The CDR3 DNA has 45 bases and is translated from base 1. The germline V gene sets CDR1 to LGHNA and CDR2 to YNFKEQ. From V the trimming removes 4 bases and from J it removes 5 bases, while the gene matches leave 4 bases of the junction unaccounted for. The source material was PBMCs. The sequence was collected from a man in his forties in good health and CMV-seronegative. In this chain, TRBV4-2 is recombined with TRBJ2-2, with TRBD2 identical over 10 junction bases. The DNA sequence is TGTGCCAGCAGCCCAGCGGGAGGGTATACCGGGGAGCTGTTTTTT. The encoded protein is CASSPAGGYTGELFF.